This T cell receptor (beta chain) derives from a study of T-cell memory formation after mild COVID-19. Findings and limits, study-wide: Mainly in CM and EM were contracting CD4+ clones; CD8+ were in EMRA. Later expanders leaned toward CD4+, whereas clones contracting from day 15 to 85 were balanced CD4/CD8.

In germline, CDR1 is SEHNR, CDR2 FQNEAQ (reference sequence). The CDR3 extends over 14 amino acids. Trimming stripped 3 bases from V and 3 bases from J, with 11 bases between. This clonotype showed up just a few times. Its antigen is still unknown. TCRdb re-derived calls from the 5' RACE reads in MiXCR, one entry per CDR3 protein. The sample holds about 410,000 distinct CDR3 sequences, roughly a quarter seen once. Sequencing used PBMCs or a T cell subset sorted from them (not recorded which). The V gene is TRBV7-9, the J gene TRBJ1-1; the D gene is possibly TRBD1 (6 bases). The TCR sequence derives from an adult woman who had mild COVID-19 (a few samples of this study predate the infection). Cell type and time point are not known. The CDR3 here is CASSFRDTYTEAFF. In DNA, the CDR3 is TGTGCCAGCAGCTTTCGGGACACCTACACTGAAGCTTTCTTT. Full variable domain (remainder filled in from reference TRBV7-9 and TRBJ1-1): DTGVSQNPRHKITKRGQNVTFRCDPISEHNRLYWYRQTLGQGPEFLTYFQNEAQLEKSRLLSDRFSAERPKGSFSTLEIQRTEQGDSAMYLCASSFRDTYTEAFFGQGTRLTVV.